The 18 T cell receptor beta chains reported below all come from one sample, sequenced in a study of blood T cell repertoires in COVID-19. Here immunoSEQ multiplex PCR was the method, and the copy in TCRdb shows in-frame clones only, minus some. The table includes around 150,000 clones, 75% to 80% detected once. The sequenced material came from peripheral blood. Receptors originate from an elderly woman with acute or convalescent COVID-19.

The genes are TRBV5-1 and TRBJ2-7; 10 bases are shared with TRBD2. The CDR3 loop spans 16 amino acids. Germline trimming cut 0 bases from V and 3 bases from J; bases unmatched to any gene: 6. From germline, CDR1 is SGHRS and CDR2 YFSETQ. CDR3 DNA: TGCGCCAGCAGCTTGGGTTCTGCTAGCGGGAGCTACGAGCAGTACTTC. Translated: CASSLGSASGSYEQYF.

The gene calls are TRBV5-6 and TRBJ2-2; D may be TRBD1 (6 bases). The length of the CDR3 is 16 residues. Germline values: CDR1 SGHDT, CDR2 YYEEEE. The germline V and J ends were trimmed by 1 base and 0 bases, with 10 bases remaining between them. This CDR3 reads CASSLLGGPNTGELFF. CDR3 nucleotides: TGTGCCAGCAGCTTGCTTGGGGGCCCGAACACCGGGGAGCTGTTTTTT.

The CDR3 here is CSVRVRGNTGELFF. DNA of the CDR3: TGCAGCGTACGAGTCCGGGGGAACACCGGGGAGCTGTTTTTT. The genes are TRBV29-1 and TRBJ2-2; a possible D gene is TRBD2 (5 bases). CDR1 and CDR2 (germline): SQVTM, ANQGSEA. CDR3 length equals 14 residues. V lost 6 bases and J 1 base, leaving 12 bases between the germline ends.

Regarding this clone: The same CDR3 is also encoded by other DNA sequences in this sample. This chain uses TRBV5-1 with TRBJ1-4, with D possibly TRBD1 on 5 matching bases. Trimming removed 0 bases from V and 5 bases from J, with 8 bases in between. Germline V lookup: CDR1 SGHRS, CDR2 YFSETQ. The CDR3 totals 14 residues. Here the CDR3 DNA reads TGCGCCAGCAGCTTGGGACAGAGAAATGAAAAACTGTTTTTT. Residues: CASSLGQRNEKLFF.

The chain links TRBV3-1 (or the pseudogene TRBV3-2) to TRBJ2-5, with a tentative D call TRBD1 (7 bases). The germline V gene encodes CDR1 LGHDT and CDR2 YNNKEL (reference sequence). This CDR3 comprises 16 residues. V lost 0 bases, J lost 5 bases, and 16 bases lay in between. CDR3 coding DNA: TGTGCCAGCAGCCAAGATCAGGGGGGTAGGATGGAGACCCAGTACTTC. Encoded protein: CASSQDQGGRMETQYF.

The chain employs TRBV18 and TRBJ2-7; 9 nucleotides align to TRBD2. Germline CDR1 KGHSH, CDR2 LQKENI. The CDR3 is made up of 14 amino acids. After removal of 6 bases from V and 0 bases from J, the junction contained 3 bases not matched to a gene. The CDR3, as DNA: TGTGCCAGCTCTTCGACTAGCGGCTCCTACGAGCAGTACTTC. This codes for CASSSTSGSYEQYF.

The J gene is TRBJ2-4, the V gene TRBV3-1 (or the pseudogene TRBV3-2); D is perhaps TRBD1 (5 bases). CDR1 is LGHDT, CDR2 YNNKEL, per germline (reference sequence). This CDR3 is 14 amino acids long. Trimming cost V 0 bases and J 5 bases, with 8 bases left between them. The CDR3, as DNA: TGTGCCAGCAGCCAAGAGTGGGGCCAAAACATTCAGTACTTC. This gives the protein CASSQEWGQNIQYF.

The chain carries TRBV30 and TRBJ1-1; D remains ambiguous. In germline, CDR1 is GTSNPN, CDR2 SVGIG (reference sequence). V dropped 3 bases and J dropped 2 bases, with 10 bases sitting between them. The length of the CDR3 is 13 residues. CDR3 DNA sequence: TGTGCCTGGAGCCAGACACATAACACTGAAGCTTTCTTT. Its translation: CAWSQTHNTEAFF.

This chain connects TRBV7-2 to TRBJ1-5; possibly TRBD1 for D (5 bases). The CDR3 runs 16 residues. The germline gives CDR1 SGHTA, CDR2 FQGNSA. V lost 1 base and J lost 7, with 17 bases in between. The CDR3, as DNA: TGTGCCAGCAGCTTAGGGTGGGAAAGGGGCGGACAGCCCCAGCATTTT. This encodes CASSLGWERGGQPQHF.

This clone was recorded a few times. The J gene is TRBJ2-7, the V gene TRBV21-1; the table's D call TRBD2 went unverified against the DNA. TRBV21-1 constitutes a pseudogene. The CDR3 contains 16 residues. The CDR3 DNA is TGTGCCAGCAGCAAAGAAGGGTTGGGAGGGAGCTACGAGCAGTACTTC. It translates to CASSKEGLGGSYEQYF.

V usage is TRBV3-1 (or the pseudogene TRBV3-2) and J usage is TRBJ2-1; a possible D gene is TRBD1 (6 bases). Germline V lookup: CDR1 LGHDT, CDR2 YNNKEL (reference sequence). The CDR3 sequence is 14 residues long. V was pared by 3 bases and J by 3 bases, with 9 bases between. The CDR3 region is CASSHRDNYNEQFF. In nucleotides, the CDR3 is TGTGCCAGCAGCCATAGGGACAACTACAATGAGCAGTTCTTC.

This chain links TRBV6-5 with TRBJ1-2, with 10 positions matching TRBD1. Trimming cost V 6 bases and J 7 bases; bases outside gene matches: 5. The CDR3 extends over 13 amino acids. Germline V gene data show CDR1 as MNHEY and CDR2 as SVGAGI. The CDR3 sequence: CASRETGGTGYTF. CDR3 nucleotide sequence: TGTGCCAGCAGAGAGACAGGGGGCACTGGCTACACCTTC.

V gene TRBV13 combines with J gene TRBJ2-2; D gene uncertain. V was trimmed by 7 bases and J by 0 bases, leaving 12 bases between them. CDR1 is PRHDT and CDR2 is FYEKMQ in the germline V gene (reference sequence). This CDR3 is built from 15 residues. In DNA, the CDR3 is TGTGCCAGCAACGTATGGGCAGCGAACACCGGGGAGCTGTTTTTT. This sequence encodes CASNVWAANTGELFF.

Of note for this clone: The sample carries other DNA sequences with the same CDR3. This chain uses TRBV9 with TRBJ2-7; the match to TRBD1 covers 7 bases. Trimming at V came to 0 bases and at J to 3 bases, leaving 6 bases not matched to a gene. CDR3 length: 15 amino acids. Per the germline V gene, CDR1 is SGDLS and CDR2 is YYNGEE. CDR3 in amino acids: CASSVAPAGGYEQYF. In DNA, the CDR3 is TGTGCCAGCAGCGTAGCCCCGGCAGGGGGCTACGAGCAGTACTTC. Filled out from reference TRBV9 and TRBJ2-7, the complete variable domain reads DSGVTQTPKHLITATGQRVTLRCSPRSGDLSVYWYQQSLDQGLQFLIQYYNGEERAKGNILERFSAQQFPDLHSELNLSSLELGDSALYFCASSVAPAGGYEQYFGPGTRLTVT.

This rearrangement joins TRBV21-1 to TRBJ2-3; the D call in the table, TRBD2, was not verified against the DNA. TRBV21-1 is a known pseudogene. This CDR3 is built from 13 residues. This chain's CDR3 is CASSTPDYNTQYF. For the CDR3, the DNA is TGTGCCAGCAGCACGCCTGACTACAATACGCAGTATTTT.

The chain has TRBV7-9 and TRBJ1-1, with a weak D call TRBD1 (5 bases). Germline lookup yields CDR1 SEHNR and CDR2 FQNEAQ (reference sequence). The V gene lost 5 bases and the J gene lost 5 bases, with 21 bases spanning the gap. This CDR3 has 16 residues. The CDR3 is CASSLRDSTLGTEAFF. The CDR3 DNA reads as TGTGCCAGCAGCCTTCGGGACTCTACGCTCGGGACTGAAGCTTTCTTT.

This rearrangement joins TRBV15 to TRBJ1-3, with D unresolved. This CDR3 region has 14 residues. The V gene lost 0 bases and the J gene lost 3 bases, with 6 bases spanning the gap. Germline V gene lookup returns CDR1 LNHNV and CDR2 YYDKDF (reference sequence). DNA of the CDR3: TGTGCCACCAGCAGAGACCGTTTTGGAAACACCATATATTTT. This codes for CATSRDRFGNTIYF.

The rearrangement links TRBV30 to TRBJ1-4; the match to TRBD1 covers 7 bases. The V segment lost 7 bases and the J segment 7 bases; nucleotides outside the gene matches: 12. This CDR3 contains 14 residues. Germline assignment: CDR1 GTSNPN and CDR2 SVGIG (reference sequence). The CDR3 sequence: CASKHQGGPEKLFF. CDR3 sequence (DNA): TGTGCCTCAAAACACCAGGGGGGCCCTGAAAAACTGTTTTTT.